Below, 15 T cell receptor beta chains from the same sample are listed, as sequenced in a study of blood T cells in healthy people across ages. The authors ran a second PCR of about 6 to 11 cycles using a sample-barcoded 5' primer and a J-beta primer mix. From the 5' RACE reads, TCRdb called clonotypes with MiXCR, one entry per CDR3 protein. This table has roughly 560,000 distinct CDR3 sequences, less than 25% appearing once. These same records also appear under a second study, on T cells of mothers and their children.

Sequencing used blood. Receptors were obtained from a boy between 5 and 17 years old in good health.

The chain is built from TRBV24-1 and TRBJ2-3; D remains unclear. Between the trimmed V and J ends, which lost 2 bases and 1 base, there was a span of 6 bases. This CDR3 has 14 residues. The germline CDR1 and CDR2 sequences are KGHDR and SFDVKD. The CDR3 DNA is TGTGCCACCAGTGATTCTAGGGGCACAGATACGCAGTATTTT. It specifies CATSDSRGTDTQYF.

The chain recombines TRBV5-1 with TRBJ1-2; D possibly corresponds to TRBD1 (6 bases). V was pared by 0 bases and J by 3 bases, with 12 bases between. CDR3 length equals 15 residues. The V gene's germline CDR1 is SGHRS and CDR2 YFSETQ. CDR3 amino acids: CASSLEGGDDYGYTF. In nucleotides, the CDR3 is TGCGCCAGCAGCTTGGAGGGGGGAGACGACTATGGCTACACCTTC.

The chain couples TRBV4-1 to TRBJ1-1; possibly TRBD1 for D (5 bases). The CDR3 sequence is 19 residues long. V shed 0 bases and J shed 1 base, with 21 bases lying between them. Germline CDR1 reads MGHRA; CDR2 reads YSYEKL. The CDR3 DNA reads as TGCGCCAGCAGCCAAGATTATAAGGAAAGGGACGTTCGGAACACTGAAGCTTTCTTT. It specifies CASSQDYKERDVRNTEAFF.

J is TRBJ2-7 and V is TRBV7-2; TRBD2 might be the D (6 bases). V was pared by 4 bases and J by 7 bases, with 11 bases between. The CDR3 is made up of 12 amino acids. From germline, CDR1 is SGHTA and CDR2 FQGNSA. DNA for the CDR3: TGTGCCAGCAGCTGGCCGGGACTGGAGCAGTACTTC. This gives the protein CASSWPGLEQYF. The full variable domain, its missing parts supplied by reference TRBV7-2 and TRBJ2-7, is GAGVSQSPSNKVTEKGKDVELRCDPISGHTALYWYRQSLGQGLEFLIYFQGNSAPDKSGLPSDRFSAERTGGSVSTLTIQRTQQEDSAVYLCASSWPGLEQYFGPGTRLTVT.

V and J are TRBV6-4 and TRBJ2-3; D uncertain. The CDR3 has 14 residues. Deletions cut 4 bases from V and 1 base from J, with 9 bases between. Germline V gene data show CDR1 as MRHNA and CDR2 as SNTAGT. The CDR3 nucleotides read TGTGCCAGCAGTGGAGACGGCGGCACAGATACGCAGTATTTT. This translates into CASSGDGGTDTQYF.

This sequence joins TRBV28 and TRBJ2-2, with 9 positions matching TRBD2. The germline CDR1 and CDR2 sequences are MDHEN and SYDVKM. The CDR3 spans 13 residues. Trimming took 8 bases from V and 4 from J; bases not matched to a gene: 2. CDR3 nucleotide sequence: TGTGCCAGCGGGACTAGCAGCACCGGGGAGCTGTTTTTT. Residues: CASGTSSTGELFF.

The J gene is TRBJ1-2, the V gene TRBV7-2; TRBD1 matches 7 bases. There are 16 residues in the CDR3. Trimming removed 0 bases from V and 4 bases from J; junction bases left unmatched: 8. Germline CDR1 is SGHTA and CDR2 is FQGNSA. The CDR3 nucleotides are TGTGCCAGCAGCTTAGCCGGGACAGACGGGGTCTATGGCTACACCTTC. As protein: CASSLAGTDGVYGYTF.

This clonotype has only a few counts. CDR3 protein: CASSTSQIAGAGDTQYF. The CDR3 coding sequence is TGTGCCAGCAGTACATCCCAAATAGCGGGAGCCGGAGATACGCAGTATTTT. The chain uses TRBV6-1 and TRBJ2-3, with TRBD2 matching 9 bases. Germline CDR1 is MNHNS and CDR2 is SASEGT. With 5 bases clipped from V and 5 bases from J, the junction kept 14 bases outside the gene matches. The CDR3 has 17 residues.

The CDR3 DNA reads as TGTGCCAGCAGCTTAGATTTGGGAACCCGTTACGAGCAGTACTTC. Translating it yields CASSLDLGTRYEQYF. V is TRBV7-2 and J is TRBJ2-1, with unresolved D. The J call may be in error: the DNA end matches TRBJ2-7 better. Germline loops: CDR1 SGHTA, CDR2 FQGNSA. The length of the CDR3 is 15 residues.

In regard to this clonotype: One junction end disagrees with the germline gene, perhaps due to a read error. The rearrangement uses TRBV19 and TRBJ2-1, with D perhaps being TRBD1 or TRBD2 (5 bases each). CDR1 and CDR2 from the germline V gene are LNHDA and SQIVND (reference sequence). This CDR3 has 12 amino acids. The CDR3 nucleotides read TGTGCCAGTAGTCCAGGACCGGGACGCCAGGACTTC. Translated: CASSPGPGRQDF.

The V call is TRBV27, the J call TRBJ2-5; 11 positions match TRBD2. The V gene's germline CDR1 is MNHEY and CDR2 SMNVEV (reference sequence). V lost 5 bases and J lost 3; bases outside the gene matches: 14. CDR3 size: 18 residues. The CDR3, as DNA: TGTGCCAGCAGTCCCCATCTAGCGGGGGGACCTAATGAAGAGACCCAGTACTTC. Translated, it gives CASSPHLAGGPNEETQYF.

The sample holds a few counts of this clonotype. The J gene is TRBJ2-5, the V gene TRBV24-1, with TRBD2 matching over 8 bases. The J call is uncertain, as TRBJ2-1 better fits the DNA end. The CDR3 spans 15 residues. Per germline, CDR1 KGHDR and CDR2 SFDVKD. The DNA of the CDR3 is TGTGCCACCAGTGATCCTCCCGGGACTAGTAATGAGCAGTTCTTC. It codes for CATSDPPGTSNEQFF.

This clonotype was found many times. The chain recombines TRBV7-9 with TRBJ2-1; 12 bases align to TRBD2. CDR3 size: 15 residues. Germline trimming cut 5 bases from V and 8 bases from J; bases unmatched to any gene: 7. From germline, CDR1 is SEHNR and CDR2 FQNEAQ (reference sequence). CDR3 nucleotides: TGTGCCAGCAGCAGACGGACTAGCGGGAATGATGAGCAGTTCTTC. It translates to CASSRRTSGNDEQFF.

CDR3 sequence reads: CASRGLGDTEAFF. DNA for the CDR3: TGTGCCAGCAGGGGTTTGGGGGACACTGAAGCTTTCTTT. The V call is TRBV6-2 or TRBV6-3, the J call TRBJ1-1; possibly TRBD1 for D (5 bases). The length of the CDR3 is 13 residues. CDR1 is MNHEY, CDR2 SVGEGT, per germline. Trimming took 6 bases from V and 3 from J, leaving 11 bases between them.

This clonotype was counted ten times or more. The chain couples TRBV20-1 to TRBJ1-1; D remains unclear. V lost 0 bases to trimming and J lost 3 bases, with 14 bases between them. The germline gives CDR1 DFQATT, CDR2 SNEGSKA (reference sequence). This CDR3 region has 15 residues. The CDR3 DNA reads as TGCAGTGCTAGAGATTCGGGAGGTTCTTACACTGAAGCTTTCTTT. Protein product: CSARDSGGSYTEAFF.